The entry below gives a single T cell receptor (beta chain) sequence along with its context. Its target is not known. The time point here: week 35, safety follow-up. Vaccination comprised doses that each held 300 ug of mutant IDH1 20-mer peptide, plus topical imiquimod. The patients were given eight vaccinations, one each in weeks 1, 3, 5, 7, 11, 15, 19 and 23. This sample stems from a study of a mutant IDH1 vaccine in newly diagnosed glioma. Study-level information: The sex distribution of treated patients was 62.5% male and about 38% female, with a mean age of around 40 years. Week 35 brought visit V12, which was followed by visit V13 at week 47. General study findings and limits: Altogether, 80% to 95% of patients exhibited vaccine-induced immune responses.

The method was immunoSEQ multiplex PCR; TCRdb's version includes in-frame clones alone and lacks a portion of them. In the table there are tens of thousands of clones, approximately 82% of which are singletons. This CDR3 contains 15 residues. Germline CDR1 is SGHAT and CDR2 is FQNNGV. The V and J ends lost 4 bases and 8 bases respectively, with 18 bases between them. This sample comprised PBMCs, obtained from a glioma patient whose treatment included an IDH1 peptide vaccine. This receptor was identified in a woman aged 18-35 years with glioma. The chain uses TRBV11-2 and TRBJ2-1; either TRBD1 or TRBD2 may supply D (7 bases each). CDR3 loop: CASSYTTGAGDEQFF. The CDR3 DNA reads TGTGCCAGCAGCTACACAACAGGGGCGGGGGATGAGCAGTTCTTC.